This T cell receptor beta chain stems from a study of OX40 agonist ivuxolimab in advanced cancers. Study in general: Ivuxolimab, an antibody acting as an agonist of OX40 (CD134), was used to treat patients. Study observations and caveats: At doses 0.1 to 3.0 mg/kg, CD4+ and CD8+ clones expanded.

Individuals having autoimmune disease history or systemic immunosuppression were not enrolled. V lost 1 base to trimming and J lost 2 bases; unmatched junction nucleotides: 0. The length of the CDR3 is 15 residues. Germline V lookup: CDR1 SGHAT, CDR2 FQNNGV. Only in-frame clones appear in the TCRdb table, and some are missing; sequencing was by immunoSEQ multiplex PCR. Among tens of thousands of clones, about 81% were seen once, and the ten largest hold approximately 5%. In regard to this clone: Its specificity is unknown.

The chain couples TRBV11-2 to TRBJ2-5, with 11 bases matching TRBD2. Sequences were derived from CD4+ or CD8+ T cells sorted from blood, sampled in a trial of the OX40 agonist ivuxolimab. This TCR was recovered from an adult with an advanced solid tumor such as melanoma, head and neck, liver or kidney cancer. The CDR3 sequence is CASSLGTSGQETQYF. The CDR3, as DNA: TGTGCCAGCAGCTTAGGGACTAGCGGGCAAGAGACCCAGTACTTC. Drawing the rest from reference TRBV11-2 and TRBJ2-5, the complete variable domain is EAGVAQSPRYKIIEKRQSVAFWCNPISGHATLYWYQQILGQGPKLLIQFQNNGVVDDSQLPKDRFSAERLKGVDSTLKIQPAKLEDSAVYLCASSLGTSGQETQYFGPGTRLLVL.